These 13 T cell receptor beta chains were all obtained from the same sample, sequenced in a study of cytomegalovirus exposure and HLA in healthy donors. PCR was performed using 60 Vbeta and 13 Jbeta primers. The method was immunoSEQ multiplex PCR; TCRdb's version includes in-frame clones alone and lacks a portion of them. The table lists 95,000 to 150,000 clones, 75% to 90% of them singletons. Sequencing was done on a sample of PBMCs. These receptors all stem from a man aged 50 to 59 in good health and CMV-seronegative.

The V call is TRBV10-3, the J call TRBJ2-3, with a weak D call TRBD2 (6 bases). The CDR3 extends over 14 amino acids. V was cut by 4 bases and J by 0 bases, with 8 bases left in between. Looked up from germline, CDR1 is ENHRY and CDR2 is SYGVKD. In DNA, the CDR3 is TGTGCCATCAGTGCTGGGACTAGCACAGATACGCAGTATTTT. Translation: CAISAGTSTDTQYF.

The V call is TRBV7-3, the J call TRBJ2-5, with D possibly being TRBD2 (7 bases). V was shortened by 5 bases and J by 9 bases, with 16 bases between the two germline ends. This CDR3 has 13 residues. The germline V gene has CDR1 SGHTA and CDR2 FQGTGA. The CDR3 sequence is CASSPLGGQAQYF. The CDR3 bases are TGTGCCAGCAGCCCCCTGGGGGGGCAAGCCCAGTACTTC.

The chain recombines TRBV19 with TRBJ2-5; 9 bases are a match to TRBD1. Germline V gene sequence: CDR1 LNHDA, CDR2 SQIVND (reference sequence). Germline trimming cut 3 bases from V and 5 bases from J; bases unmatched to any gene: 4. The CDR3 contains 14 residues. CDR3 nucleotide sequence: TGTGCCAGTAGTATTGGAGGACAGGGGGAGACCCAGTACTTC. Encoded protein: CASSIGGQGETQYF.

Comments on this clone: This sample also contains other DNA sequences that code for the same CDR3. The chain has TRBV7-2 and TRBJ2-7; 8 nucleotides align to TRBD1. The CDR3 spans 13 residues. V lost 5 bases to trimming and J lost 7 bases; unmatched junction nucleotides: 7. Germline CDR1 reads SGHTA; CDR2 reads FQGNSA. The CDR3 nucleotides are TGTGCCAGCAGCCTCCGGACAGGGAATGAGCAGTACTTC. It encodes CASSLRTGNEQYF.

The chain has TRBV6-5 and TRBJ2-7; 11 bases match TRBD1. CDR1 and CDR2 from the germline V gene are MNHEY and SVGAGI. CDR3 length: 14 amino acids. V lost 5 bases, J lost 6 bases, and 6 bases stayed unmatched. The CDR3 nucleotides are TGTGCCAGCAGTCCCGGACAGGGGGCGCGCGAGCAGTACTTC. It translates to CASSPGQGAREQYF.

The genes are TRBV21-1 and TRBJ2-1; the table's D gene call, TRBD2, was not cross checked with the DNA. TRBV21-1 is shown as a pseudogene. The CDR3 sequence is 21 residues long. The CDR3 bases are TGTGCCAGCATAGCAAAGTGTCAGCGAGGTATACGGGAGGTTGGGTATAATGAGCAGTTCTTC. This sequence encodes CASIAKCQRGIREVGYNEQFF.

J is TRBJ1-3 and V is TRBV2; 8 nucleotides agree with TRBD1. The CDR3 extends over 14 amino acids. The trim removed 7 bases at V and 4 bases at J, leaving 6 bases unmatched. Germline CDR1 and CDR2: SNHLY and FYNNEI. The CDR3 DNA follows: TGTGCCAGCACCGACAGGGGACAAGGAAACACCATATATTTT. Translated: CASTDRGQGNTIYF.

This clone was seen once. The chain has TRBV30 and TRBJ1-6; TRBD1 is a possible D gene (5 bases). Per germline, CDR1 GTSNPN and CDR2 SVGIG (reference sequence). CDR3 length equals 14 residues. The V and J ends lost 4 bases and 10 bases respectively, with 17 bases between them. In nucleotides, the CDR3 is TGTGCCTGGAATCTAAAAGGGGTAGGATCACCCCTCCACTTT. It yields the protein CAWNLKGVGSPLHF.

This clone appeared a single time. The CDR3 reads CASSVGLAANEQFF. The CDR3 DNA reads TGTGCCAGCAGCGTCGGGCTAGCGGCAAATGAGCAGTTCTTC. The chain joins TRBV9 to TRBJ2-1; 7 bases align to TRBD2. V shed 2 bases and J 7 bases; nucleotides not matched to a gene: 6. Germline CDR1 and CDR2: SGDLS and YYNGEE. This CDR3 comprises 14 residues.

The rearrangement uses TRBV5-1 and TRBJ1-5; TRBD1 agrees at 7 bases. The J segment lost 0 bases and the V segment lost 4 bases, leaving 4 bases of the junction unmatched. Per germline, CDR1 SGHRS and CDR2 YFSETQ. The CDR3 sequence is 15 residues long. This chain's CDR3 is CASSEGQYSNQPQHF. Written as DNA, the CDR3 is TGCGCCAGCAGCGAGGGACAGTATAGCAATCAGCCCCAGCATTTT.

The CDR3 spells CASRFRGLRNTIYF. The CDR3 DNA is TGTGCCAGTCGATTCAGGGGGCTTCGAAACACCATATATTTT. V gene TRBV19 combines with J gene TRBJ1-3; 8 bases align to TRBD1. The CDR3 extends over 14 amino acids. Germline V gene sequence: CDR1 LNHDA, CDR2 SQIVND (reference sequence). V lost 8 bases and J lost 5; bases outside the gene matches: 8.

This rearrangement joins TRBV2 to TRBJ2-7; 7 positions match TRBD2. CDR1 is SNHLY and CDR2 is FYNNEI in the germline V gene. Trimming at V came to 4 bases and at J to 2 bases, leaving 2 bases not matched to a gene. This CDR3 is built from 13 residues. CDR3 DNA sequence: TGTGCCAGCAGTGCTAGCGGTACCTACGAGCAGTACTTC. It translates to CASSASGTYEQYF.

The rearrangement joins TRBV7-9 to TRBJ2-5, with 16 bases identical to TRBD2. This CDR3 has 17 residues. Trimming took 5 bases from V and 5 from J; bases not matched to a gene: 8. From germline, CDR1 is SEHNR and CDR2 FQNEAQ (reference sequence). Here the CDR3 reads CASSPGTSGRAEETQYF. CDR3 nucleotides: TGTGCCAGCAGCCCCGGGACTAGCGGGAGGGCCGAGGAGACCCAGTACTTC.